This TCR beta chain is from a study of cytomegalovirus exposure and HLA in healthy donors. Study as a whole: Among roughly 190 million T cells, an earlier analysis found about 100 million unique TCR beta sequences.

Donors consisted of healthy bone marrow donors. Trimming removed 6 bases at V and 2 bases at J, with 9 bases between. Germline CDR1 SNHLY, CDR2 FYNNEI. The length of the CDR3 is 13 residues. Use of 60 Vbeta and 13 Jbeta primers characterized the PCR. Clones were sequenced by immunoSEQ multiplex PCR, and TCRdb holds only the in-frame ones, with some missing. Its table lists about 200,000 clones. A word on this clone: Its matching antigen is unknown.

Study observations and caveats: In a later analysis, TCR beta V- and J-gene trimming showed a link to a missense DCLRE1C variant.

The rearrangement uses TRBV2 and TRBJ2-3; no clear D. The sequence was obtained from a boy between 10 and 17 years old in good health and CMV-seronegative. Material: PBMCs. The CDR3 sequence: CASSTIPTDTQYF. DNA for the CDR3: TGTGCCAGCAGCACAATCCCCACAGATACGCAGTATTTT. Full variable domain (outside the CDR3, taken from reference TRBV2 and TRBJ2-3): EPEVTQTPSHQVTQMGQEVILRCVPISNHLYFYWYRQILGQKVEFLVSFYNNEISEKSEIFDDQFSVERPDGSNFTLKIRSTKLEDSAMYFCASSTIPTDTQYFGPGTRLTVL.